The 22 T cell receptor beta chains below were found in one sample sequenced in a study of T cells in narcolepsy (dated by TCRdb to 2017 to 2018). Library preparation used the immunoSEQ multiplex PCR assay. Imported from immuneACCESS, the table was reduced by TCRdb to in-frame sequences with V and J called. These copies leave out some clones; in studies compared against another copy, an unresolved V gene accounts for under half, and the cause of the remainder is not known. For this sample there are under 35,000 clones; more than 70% appear just once. Approximately 1% of the sample comes from the top ten. Sequences were obtained from memory (CD45RA-) CD4+ T cells from blood. This sample's cell subset or site label indicates: memory T cells sorted ex vivo from peripheral blood. These receptors originate from a human donor in good health.

The DNA for the CDR3 is TGCGCCAGCAGCCGGGCTGCTAGCGGGGGTGGCGCAGATACGCAGTATTTT. Translating gives CASSRAASGGGADTQYF. The rearrangement uses TRBV5-1 and TRBJ2-3; 10 positions match TRBD2. This CDR3 has 17 amino acids. Germline lookup yields CDR1 SGHRS and CDR2 YFSETQ. Trimming removed 4 bases from V and 4 bases from J; junction bases left unmatched: 12.

In the case of this clone: The junction departs from the called germline gene at one end, perhaps through a read error. This chain connects TRBV30 to TRBJ1-2, with D possibly TRBD1 on 6 matching bases. Germline assignment: CDR1 GTSNPN and CDR2 SVGIG (reference sequence). The CDR3 runs to 13 residues. DNA of the CDR3: TGTGCCCGGAGCGGGGGCACCGATGGAGGCTACACCTTC. It specifies CARSGGTDGGYTF. Full variable domain (rest looked up from reference TRBV30 and TRBJ1-2): SQTIHQWPATLVQPVGSPLSLECTVEGTSNPNLYWYRQAAGRGLQLLFYSVGIGQISSEVPQNLSASRPQDRQFILSSKKLLLSDSGFYLCARSGGTDGGYTFGSGTRLTVV.

The V and J genes are TRBV5-1 and TRBJ2-1, with unresolved D. Germline V gives CDR1 SGHRS, CDR2 YFSETQ. This CDR3 region has 14 residues. Trimming removed 3 bases at V and 1 base at J, with 8 bases between. The CDR3: CASSWEGSYNEQFF. The CDR3 DNA follows: TGCGCCAGCAGCTGGGAAGGATCCTACAATGAGCAGTTCTTC.

The chain combines TRBV15 with TRBJ2-3, with 14 bases matching TRBD2. Per the germline V gene, CDR1 is LNHNV and CDR2 is YYDKDF (reference sequence). CDR3 length: 18 residues. Trimming at V came to 3 bases and at J to 2 bases, leaving 7 bases not matched to a gene. DNA of the CDR3: TGTGCCACCAGCAGCGGGACTAGCGGGAGTTGGAACACAGATACGCAGTATTTT. Encoded protein: CATSSGTSGSWNTDTQYF. The whole variable domain, remainder taken from reference TRBV15 and TRBJ2-3, is DAMVIQNPRYQVTQFGKPVTLSCSQTLNHNVMYWYQQKSSQAPKLLFHYYDKDFNNEADTPDNFQSRRPNTSFCFLDIRSPGLGDTAMYLCATSSGTSGSWNTDTQYFGPGTRLTVL.

This rearrangement joins TRBV5-1 to TRBJ2-7; D uncertain. CDR1 is SGHRS and CDR2 is YFSETQ in the germline V gene. V gave up 2 bases and J gave up 6 bases, with 15 bases separating them. The CDR3 totals 14 residues. The CDR3 bases are TGCGCCAGCAGCTTCGGTCAGGCGTGGGGCGAGCAGTACTTC. This translates into CASSFGQAWGEQYF.

This chain uses TRBV21-1 with TRBJ2-6; TRBD1, the D gene given by the table, was not confirmed from the DNA. TRBV21-1 is noted as a pseudogene. The CDR3 is 18 amino acids. CDR3 residues: CASSKAGTGSSGANVLTF. The CDR3 DNA sequence: TGTGCCAGCAGCAAAGCAGGGACAGGGAGCTCTGGGGCCAACGTCCTGACTTTC.

V usage is TRBV5-1 and J usage is TRBJ1-1; the match to TRBD1 covers 8 bases. Losses at the gene ends were 4 bases for V and 0 bases for J; bases not matched to a gene: 8. The CDR3 has 16 amino acids. The germline gives CDR1 SGHRS, CDR2 YFSETQ. As DNA, the CDR3 is TGCGCCAGCAGCCCGGACAGGGCCGGCATGAACACTGAAGCTTTCTTT. Encoded protein: CASSPDRAGMNTEAFF.

The V call is TRBV6-1, the J call TRBJ1-2; 11 bases are a match to TRBD1. V dropped 10 bases and J dropped 4; count of bases not matched to a gene: 11. Germline values: CDR1 MNHNS, CDR2 SASEGT. There are 15 residues in the CDR3. The DNA of the CDR3 is TGTGCCACCAGATCGGACAGGGGGCCCTCCTATGGCTACACCTTC. It translates to CATRSDRGPSYGYTF.

J is TRBJ2-6 and V is TRBV28; D tentatively fits TRBD1 or TRBD2 (5 bases each). CDR3 size: 14 residues. Trimming left V 6 bases short and J 2 bases short, with 8 bases between. Germline CDR1 and CDR2: MDHEN and SYDVKM. CDR3 sequence reads: CASRGVTGANVLTF. The DNA for the CDR3 is TGTGCCAGCAGGGGGGTGACTGGGGCCAACGTCCTGACTTTC.

This clone was detected a few times. The rearrangement links TRBV2 to TRBJ1-1; D unclear. Germline CDR1 is SNHLY and CDR2 is FYNNEI. The CDR3 contains 13 residues. Trimming removed 7 bases from V and 2 bases from J, with 11 bases in between. The CDR3 protein is CASTLLDNTEAFF. The CDR3 nucleotides are TGTGCCAGCACCCTACTCGATAACACTGAAGCTTTCTTT.

This chain uses TRBV19 with TRBJ2-3; D perhaps matches TRBD1 (7 bases). The germline V gene has CDR1 LNHDA and CDR2 SQIVND (reference sequence). The CDR3 sequence is 15 residues long. Trimming took 2 bases from V and 11 from J, leaving 20 bases between them. This chain's CDR3 is CASSIRGARQGGQYF. DNA for the CDR3: TGTGCCAGTAGTATAAGGGGGGCGAGACAGGGAGGGCAGTATTTT.

This clone is a singleton in its sample. This rearrangement joins TRBV7-9 to TRBJ1-1, with TRBD1 as a possible D gene (5 bases). Germline V gives CDR1 SEHNR, CDR2 FQNEAQ (reference sequence). The CDR3 consists of 15 residues. V gave up 4 bases and J gave up 4 bases, with 16 bases separating them. Here the CDR3 DNA reads TGTGCCAGCAGCTCGGCCAGGGTCGACTTCACTGAAGCTTTCTTT. Its protein is CASSSARVDFTEAFF.

The chain recombines TRBV5-5 with TRBJ2-1, with D possibly called TRBD1 or TRBD2 (6 bases each). The CDR3 totals 16 residues. Germline V gives CDR1 SGHKS, CDR2 YYEKEE (reference sequence). The V and J ends lost 4 bases and 6 bases respectively, with 20 bases between them. The CDR3 coding sequence is TGTGCCAGCAGCCCGGGGGCGGCAGGGGTTAGCAATGAGCAGTTCTTC. It is translated as CASSPGAAGVSNEQFF.

In its sample, this clone was seen once. The chain uses TRBV11-2 and TRBJ2-7, with D tentatively TRBD1 or TRBD2 (5 bases each). The CDR3 loop spans 14 amino acids. Germline assignment: CDR1 SGHAT and CDR2 FQNNGV. Trimming pared 4 bases from V and 2 bases from J, leaving 12 bases between. This CDR3 reads CASSWGRGTYEQYF. In nucleotides, the CDR3 is TGTGCCAGCAGCTGGGGCCGGGGAACCTACGAGCAGTACTTC.

V and J are TRBV9 and TRBJ1-6; D remains ambiguous. The CDR3 length is 16 residues. Trimming took 0 bases from V and 7 from J, leaving 14 bases between them. CDR1 and CDR2 from the germline V gene are SGDLS and YYNGEE. CDR3 bases: TGTGCCAGCAGCGTAGGGTCAGTGGAGGGCAATTCACCCCTCCACTTT. This gives the protein CASSVGSVEGNSPLHF.

On this clone itself: A read error may account for a junction end that differs from germline. The rearrangement joins TRBV7-9 to TRBJ2-5; 10 nucleotides align to TRBD2. TRBJ2-7 explains the end of the DNA better; the J call may be wrong. CDR3 length equals 18 residues. Germline CDR1 SEHNR, CDR2 FQNEAQ (reference sequence). The chain's CDR3 is CASSLVELAGRGSYEQYF. Here the CDR3 DNA reads TGTGCTAGCAGCTTAGTCGAACTAGCGGGGAGGGGCTCCTACGAGCAGTACTTC.

This clone was counted between two and nine times. This sequence joins TRBV2 and TRBJ1-4; D gene ambiguous. Germline V gene sequence: CDR1 SNHLY, CDR2 FYNNEI. The V and J ends lost 7 bases and 7 bases respectively, with 10 bases between them. CDR3 length equals 12 residues. The CDR3 loop reads CASKEGLEKLFF. CDR3 nucleotides: TGTGCCAGCAAGGAGGGCCTTGAAAAACTGTTTTTT.

The gene calls are TRBV11-1 and TRBJ2-5; 7 bases align to TRBD1. Trimming at V came to 5 bases and at J to 4 bases, leaving 4 bases not matched to a gene. The germline gives CDR1 SGHAT, CDR2 FQDESV (reference sequence). The CDR3 length is 13 residues. DNA for the CDR3: TGTGCCAGCAGCCGGGGACAGCGAGAGACCCAGTACTTC. Translating gives CASSRGQRETQYF.

Comment on this clone: Distinct nucleotide sequences in the sample also encode this CDR3. The genes are TRBV5-1 and TRBJ1-1, with 9 bases fitting TRBD1. CDR1 and CDR2 (germline): SGHRS, YFSETQ. The CDR3 runs 20 residues. V gave up 1 base and J gave up 0 bases; unmatched junction bases: 16. The CDR3 loop is CASSLRGGGTGTIMNTEAFF. The CDR3 coding sequence is TGCGCCAGCAGCTTGCGGGGCGGGGGGACAGGGACGATCATGAACACTGAAGCTTTCTTT.

This clone was found once. This rearrangement joins TRBV18 to TRBJ2-1; TRBD2 matches 9 bases. The CDR3 is 15 residues long. Germline V gives CDR1 KGHSH, CDR2 LQKENI. After removal of 0 bases from V and 5 bases from J, the junction contained 2 bases not matched to a gene. CDR3: CASSPPSGGHNEQFF. Here the CDR3 DNA reads TGTGCCAGCTCACCACCTAGCGGGGGACACAATGAGCAGTTCTTC.

This clone was seen only a few times. The chain employs TRBV15 and TRBJ2-2, with 7 bases lining up with TRBD1. V dropped 2 bases and J dropped 7; count of bases not matched to a gene: 7. The CDR3 contains 15 residues. Germline V gene data show CDR1 as LNHNV and CDR2 as YYDKDF (reference sequence). The CDR3 DNA reads as TGTGCCACCAGCAGACTCGACAGGGATGGCGGGGAGCTGTTTTTT. This codes for CATSRLDRDGGELFF.

J is TRBJ2-5 and V is TRBV5-1, with 12 bases fitting TRBD2. CDR1 and CDR2 from the germline V gene are SGHRS and YFSETQ. This CDR3 contains 15 residues. The trim removed 3 bases at V and 1 base at J, leaving 1 base unmatched. The CDR3 DNA reads TGCGCCAGCAGCTGGACTAGCGGGGTCCAAGAGACCCAGTACTTC. Translated, it gives CASSWTSGVQETQYF.